Each of the 21 T cell receptor beta chains below was sequenced from the same sample in a study of cytomegalovirus exposure and HLA in healthy donors. PCR amplification relied on 60 Vbeta primers (plus 13 Jbeta primers). Clones were sequenced by immunoSEQ multiplex PCR, and TCRdb holds only the in-frame ones, with some missing. The table has over 100,000 clones, around 64% seen once. The sample taken for sequencing was PBMCs. The origin of the receptors is a man aged 25-40 years in good health and CMV-seropositive.

This sequence joins TRBV7-9 and TRBJ2-1; perhaps TRBD2 as D (6 bases). CDR3 length equals 15 residues. Germline-derived CDR1 and CDR2 are SEHNR and FQNEAQ (reference sequence). The V gene lost 1 base and the J gene lost 7 bases, with 14 bases spanning the gap. CDR3 sequence: CASSLDSGVANEQFF. For the CDR3, the DNA is TGTGCCAGCAGCTTAGACTCGGGAGTGGCGAATGAGCAGTTCTTC.

The CDR3, as DNA: TGTGCCACTTCCACTGGGACAGCACCCTCTGGGGCCAACGTCCTGACTTTC. Encoded protein: CATSTGTAPSGANVLTF. The V and J genes are TRBV10-3 and TRBJ2-6; TRBD1 aligns across 7 bases. The junction had 12 bases not matched to a gene; V was cut back by 10 bases and J by 0 bases. Looked up from germline, CDR1 is ENHRY and CDR2 is SYGVKD. The CDR3 is made up of 17 amino acids.

This sequence joins TRBV5-1 and TRBJ1-4; D is uncertain. The V end lost 3 bases, the J end lost 8 bases, and 11 bases lay between the germline ends. Germline V gene data show CDR1 as SGHRS and CDR2 as YFSETQ. The CDR3 is made up of 13 amino acids. This chain's CDR3 is CASSSFTEEKLFF. The CDR3 DNA reads as TGCGCCAGCAGCTCCTTTACGGAGGAAAAACTGTTTTTT.

This clone was seen only once. The J gene is TRBJ1-1, the V gene TRBV4-1; 7 bases are a match to TRBD1. The germline V gene encodes CDR1 MGHRA and CDR2 YSYEKL. V lost 1 base and J lost 7; bases outside the gene matches: 12. The CDR3 extends over 16 amino acids. In nucleotides, the CDR3 is TGCGCCAGCAGCCAAGGCCCCTACAGGGGTGGGGGTGAAGCTTTCTTT. This sequence encodes CASSQGPYRGGGEAFF.

The chain combines TRBV9 with TRBJ2-3; 10 bases match TRBD2. The CDR3 runs to 15 residues. V was clipped by 8 bases and J by 9 bases; unmatched bases: 15. Germline CDR1 is SGDLS and CDR2 is YYNGEE. CDR3 in amino acids: CASGGERGGRITQYF. The CDR3 bases are TGTGCCAGTGGGGGAGAGCGGGGGGGCCGTATAACGCAGTATTTT.

This clone was found a few times. V gene TRBV28 combines with J gene TRBJ2-3; 7 bases fit TRBD2. The ends lost 7 bases at V and 0 bases at J; junction bases unmatched: 22. Looked up from germline, CDR1 is MDHEN and CDR2 is SYDVKM. This CDR3 is built from 20 residues. The DNA of the CDR3 is TGTGCCAGCACTTCATCAACCACGCGCCTGGAGCGGGATAGCACAGATACGCAGTATTTT. It is translated as CASTSSTTRLERDSTDTQYF. Together with reference TRBV28 and TRBJ2-3, the CDR3 gives the full variable domain: DVKVTQSSRYLVKRTGEKVFLECVQDMDHENMFWYRQDPGLGLRLIYFSYDVKMKEKGDIPEGYSVSREKKERFSLILESASTNQTSMYLCASTSSTTRLERDSTDTQYFGPGTRLTVL.

The chain carries TRBV7-2 and TRBJ2-1; 9 positions match TRBD1. This CDR3 comprises 16 residues. CDR1 and CDR2 (germline): SGHTA, FQGNSA. The J segment lost 4 bases and the V segment lost 5 bases, leaving 9 bases of the junction unmatched. CDR3 bases: TGTGCCAGCAGCACCCGACAGGGGGACCGTTACAATGAGCAGTTCTTC. Residues: CASSTRQGDRYNEQFF.

This chain connects TRBV7-2 to TRBJ2-5, with D perhaps matching TRBD2 (5 bases). CDR3 length: 16 residues. V was trimmed by 5 bases and J by 4 bases, leaving 20 bases between them. From germline, CDR1 is SGHTA and CDR2 FQGNSA. The CDR3 sequence is CASSLKVFASPETQYF. The CDR3 nucleotides read TGTGCCAGCAGCCTTAAAGTTTTTGCTAGCCCAGAGACCCAGTACTTC. Based on the CDR3 plus reference TRBV7-2 and TRBJ2-5, the full variable domain is GAGVSQSPSNKVTEKGKDVELRCDPISGHTALYWYRQSLGQGLEFLIYFQGNSAPDKSGLPSDRFSAERTGGSVSTLTIQRTQQEDSAVYLCASSLKVFASPETQYFGPGTRLLVL.

The chain joins TRBV30 to TRBJ1-5; D gene ambiguous. The CDR3 is made up of 16 amino acids. V was pared by 2 bases and J by 0 bases, with 14 bases between. The V gene's germline CDR1 is GTSNPN and CDR2 SVGIG (reference sequence). The CDR3 here is CAWSPTAGYSNQPQHF. In DNA form, the CDR3 reads TGTGCCTGGAGTCCTACGGCAGGCTATAGCAATCAGCCCCAGCATTTT.

The rearrangement uses TRBV27 and TRBJ1-1, with D possibly matching TRBD1 (6 bases). CDR1 is MNHEY, CDR2 SMNVEV, per germline (reference sequence). V dropped 1 base and J dropped 3 bases, with 15 bases sitting between them. The CDR3 sequence is 16 residues long. CDR3 loop: CASSLWGGPADTEAFF. CDR3 bases: TGTGCCAGCAGTTTATGGGGGGGCCCGGCGGACACTGAAGCTTTCTTT.

This chain links TRBV5-1 with TRBJ1-3; TRBD1 matches 8 bases. This CDR3 has 16 amino acids. The germline V gene has CDR1 SGHRS and CDR2 YFSETQ. After removal of 1 base from V and 2 bases from J, the junction contained 5 bases not matched to a gene. The CDR3 protein is CASSLWTGTPGNTIYF. The CDR3 nucleotides read TGCGCCAGCAGCTTGTGGACAGGGACTCCTGGAAACACCATATATTTT.

This chain joins TRBV7-8 and TRBJ1-3; D is possibly TRBD1 (5 bases). V lost 5 bases and J 3 bases, leaving 14 bases between the germline ends. The CDR3 is 15 residues long. Germline assignment: CDR1 SGHVS and CDR2 FQNEAQ. The CDR3 DNA reads TGTGCCAGCAGCCCATCCGTACAGGTTGGAAACACCATATATTTT. This sequence encodes CASSPSVQVGNTIYF.

The chain has TRBV28 and TRBJ2-1; 12 nucleotides match TRBD2. Germline trimming cut 6 bases from V and 7 bases from J; bases unmatched to any gene: 19. CDR3 length equals 19 residues. Per the germline V gene, CDR1 is MDHEN and CDR2 is SYDVKM. The DNA for the CDR3 is TGTGCCAGCAGCCAAAGGAGAGGACTAGCGGGAAGGGTTGTGAATGAGCAGTTCTTC. Its translation: CASSQRRGLAGRVVNEQFF.

The chain combines TRBV19 with TRBJ1-5; 7 bases are shared with TRBD1. There are 15 residues in the CDR3. V dropped 4 bases and J dropped 0; count of bases not matched to a gene: 3. Germline loops: CDR1 LNHDA, CDR2 SQIVND (reference sequence). The CDR3, as DNA: TGTGCCAGTAGTACGACAGGGAGTAGCAATCAGCCCCAGCATTTT. This sequence encodes CASSTTGSSNQPQHF.

The table lists this clone with a few counts. The chain combines TRBV19 with TRBJ1-1, with a weak D call TRBD1 (6 bases). The V end lost 9 bases, the J end lost 7 bases, and 18 bases lay between the germline ends. The CDR3 contains 13 residues. Germline CDR1 LNHDA, CDR2 SQIVND (reference sequence). CDR3 sequence (DNA): TGTGCCAGCAGCCCCAACAGGGAACGTGAAGCTTTCTTT. It encodes CASSPNREREAFF. Full variable domain (outside the CDR3, taken from reference TRBV19 and TRBJ1-1): DGGITQSPKYLFRKEGQNVTLSCEQNLNHDAMYWYRQDPGQGLRLIYYSQIVNDFQKGDIAEGYSVSREKKESFPLTVTSAQKNPTAFYLCASSPNREREAFFGQGTRLTVV.

The rearrangement uses TRBV9 and TRBJ1-4; a possible D gene is TRBD1 (6 bases). This CDR3 has 15 residues. Per germline, CDR1 SGDLS and CDR2 YYNGEE. Trimming cost V 0 bases and J 3 bases, with 9 bases left between them. The CDR3 nucleotides read TGTGCCAGCAGCGTAGGCGGGGGCCCTAATGAAAAACTGTTTTTT. It specifies CASSVGGGPNEKLFF.

This clone was detected a few times. The chain links TRBV7-9 to TRBJ2-3; 8 positions agree with TRBD2. V lost 0 bases to trimming and J lost 5 bases; unmatched junction nucleotides: 4. The CDR3 has 15 amino acids. The germline V gene encodes CDR1 SEHNR and CDR2 FQNEAQ (reference sequence). DNA for the CDR3: TGTGCCAGCAGCTTAGCGCCGGGAGGGCTAGATACGCAGTATTTT. Translating gives CASSLAPGGLDTQYF.

V and J are TRBV2 and TRBJ1-2; 10 bases agree with TRBD1. The CDR3 covers 13 residues. Germline CDR1 and CDR2: SNHLY and FYNNEI. V shed 8 bases and J 5 bases; nucleotides not matched to a gene: 5. The CDR3 loop reads CASVQDRGYGYTF. DNA for the CDR3: TGTGCCAGCGTCCAGGACAGGGGGTATGGCTACACCTTC.

The J gene is TRBJ1-2, the V gene TRBV19; no firm D call. Per the germline V gene, CDR1 is LNHDA and CDR2 is SQIVND (reference sequence). V dropped 5 bases and J dropped 6 bases, with 4 bases sitting between them. The CDR3 covers 10 residues. The CDR3 loop reads CASSEDGYTF. In DNA form, the CDR3 reads TGTGCCAGTAGTGAGGATGGCTACACCTTC.

CDR3 sequence: CASSQDGTARGSYNSPLHF. The CDR3 nucleotides read TGCGCCAGCAGCCAAGATGGGACAGCTCGCGGCTCCTATAATTCACCCCTCCACTTT. This chain connects TRBV4-1 to TRBJ1-6; 7 nucleotides match TRBD1. The ends lost 0 bases at V and 0 bases at J; junction bases unmatched: 8. CDR3 length equals 19 residues. CDR1 and CDR2 (germline): MGHRA, YSYEKL.

CDR3 DNA: TGTGCCAGCAGCCCGAGGCCTGGCGACGAGGACACTGAAGCTTTCTTT. This sequence encodes CASSPRPGDEDTEAFF. The V and J genes are TRBV7-6 and TRBJ1-1; D call uncertain. The CDR3 is 16 amino acids. The germline V and J ends were trimmed by 5 bases and 3 bases, with 19 bases remaining between them. Germline-derived CDR1 and CDR2 are SGHVS and FNYEAQ.